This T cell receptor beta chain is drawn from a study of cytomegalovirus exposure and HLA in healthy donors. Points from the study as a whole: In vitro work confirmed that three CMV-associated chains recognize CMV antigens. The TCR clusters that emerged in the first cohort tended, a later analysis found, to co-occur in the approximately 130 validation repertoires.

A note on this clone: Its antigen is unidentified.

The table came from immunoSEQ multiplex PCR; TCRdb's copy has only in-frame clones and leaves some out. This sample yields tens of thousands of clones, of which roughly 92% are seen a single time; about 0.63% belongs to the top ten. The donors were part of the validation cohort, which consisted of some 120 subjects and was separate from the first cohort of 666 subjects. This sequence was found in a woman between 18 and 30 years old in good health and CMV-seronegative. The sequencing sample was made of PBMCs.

CDR3 nucleotides: TGTGCCAGCAGCGTAGCTACAGGGGGGACTGAAGCTTTCTTT. It is translated as CASSVATGGTEAFF. The chain employs TRBV9 and TRBJ1-1, with 8 bases fitting TRBD1. CDR1 is SGDLS, CDR2 YYNGEE, per germline. The CDR3 loop spans 14 amino acids. Trimming cost V 0 bases and J 5 bases; bases outside gene matches: 3.